This T cell receptor beta chain is drawn from a study of beta chain features in type 1 diabetes (dated by TCRdb to about 2018). With regard to the full study: No differences in mean age, gender distribution, total cell number or subset yield were found between patients and healthy donors. Across all samples, almost 110 million sorted cells were examined, and cell number per subset correlated strongly with RNA yield. The study compared TCRB repertoires of sorted circulating CD4+ T cell subsets between recently diagnosed type 1 diabetes patients and matched healthy donors. Whereas all 28 donors provided naive and central memory subsets, regulatory and stem cell-like memory subsets were isolated from just 8 patients and about 8 healthy donors.

From each donor, a single peripheral blood sample of approximately 110 mL on average was drawn into heparinised tubes. Using a panel that included CD45RO, CCR7, CD25, CD127, CD95 and CD27, naive, central memory, regulatory and stem cell-like memory CD4+ T cells were sorted on a BD FACSAria II. A purity above 95% was achieved for all sorted populations. Right away, PBMCs were isolated by Lymphoprep density gradient centrifugation and were stained directly, with no culture step. Samples were stained and sorted in pairs, with one healthy donor and one patient per experiment, so that batch effects were minimized. Study-wide conclusions, independent of this receptor: Fewer insertions and more nucleotide deletions at VDJ recombination sites were observed in patients with type 1 diabetes, implying thymic rearrangement abnormalities. A moderate but significant shortening of TCRB CDR3 length was observed in type 1 diabetes patients in all four CD4+ subsets. The naive, central memory and regulatory TCRB repertoires appeared to resemble one another more closely among patients than among healthy donors. Shorter templates might be favored by PCR, yet because patient and control samples were amplified and corrected together, any such skew would affect both groups equally. Because cDNA rather than genomic DNA was sequenced, highly expressing activated cells could have been over-represented, although no difference in activation and CD3 levels was found between groups. Because small numbers of individuals were included in the HLA sub-analyses, any influence of HLA type on TCRB rearrangement was left unresolved.

The CDR3 contains 11 residues, cysteine and phenylalanine counted. Just CDR3 DNA is preserved here, 33 bases in frame from base 1. V loses 3 bases of germline sequence and J loses 1 base, and the interval between the two ends is 1 base. The germline V gene encodes CDR1 SGHVS and CDR2 FQNEAQ. A note on this clone: What this receptor recognizes is not known. The input lacks base qualities; no much larger clone sits a single base away.

The entire amount of isolated RNA was reverse transcribed using the High Capacity cDNA Reverse Transcription Kit, so the sequenced TCRB transcripts were expressed ones. Deep immunoSEQ sequencing was performed on naive, central memory and regulatory T cell samples, with an average of around 3.4 million total reads per sample. After sorted cells were lysed in RLT buffer, RNA was extracted with DNase-treated RNeasy Micro or Mini kits, with the choice depending on cell number. To prevent cross-contamination, every cell subset was processed on its own, while patient and healthy donor samples were processed together. TCRB sequences were amplified from cDNA with the immunoSEQ multiplex PCR, producing 87-bp fragments spanning the CDR3 region. Sequencing of the amplicons was done on the Illumina HiSeq platform. The original methods were these. Synthetic template baselines were used to correct PCR bias computationally, reads within Hamming distance 2 were collapsed together, and singletons that could not be merged were discarded. Reads were aligned against IMGT so that V, D and J genes, CDR3 length and insertions or deletions at six rearrangement sites could be assigned. Within each subset, clonotype counts were normalized to sorted cell number, after which true diversity and Gini coefficients were computed with the tcR R package. The overlap coefficient, calculated on TCRB nucleotide sequences, was used to quantify repertoire sharing. Out-of-frame TCRB sequences from naive cells were analyzed to stand in for the pre-selection repertoire. In TCRdb, the immuneACCESS table is reduced to in-frame sequences with V and J assigned. These tables do not hold every clone; where another copy was compared, an unresolved V gene accounts for under half, and the others remain unexplained. Clone size and V and J calls were adopted from that table, with D and trimming inferred from the DNA. The sample contains around 240,000 clones, 68% of them found a single time. The top ten clones comprise 0.053% of the sample.

This chain is built from TRBV7-8 and TRBJ2-7, with the D gene too uncertain to name. The TCR comes from a man aged 25 to 45 in good health. The specimen was naive CD4+ T cells from blood. The cell subset or site label for this specimen denotes: true naive CD4+ T cells. The CDR3 region: CASSFSYEQYF. The DNA sequence is TGTGCCAGCAGCTTTTCCTACGAGCAGTACTTC.